A single T cell receptor (beta chain) is shown here with its context. The time point denotes: peripheral blood 6 weeks after treatment start. The data derive from a study of PD-L1 blockade in urothelial cancer. V lost 3 bases to trimming and J lost 4 bases; unmatched junction nucleotides: 4. From germline, CDR1 is SGHTA and CDR2 FQGNSA. CDR3 length equals 15 residues. Only in-frame clones appear in the TCRdb table, and some are missing; sequencing was by immunoSEQ multiplex PCR. The table includes around 110,000 clones, around nine tenths detected once. This TCR came from a man between 60 and 75 years old with urothelial cancer. This material consisted of PBMCs, taken around atezolizumab (anti-PD-L1) treatment. The J gene is TRBJ2-2, the V gene TRBV7-2; 8 bases match TRBD1. This chain's CDR3 is CASSLGQVVTGELFF. The CDR3 DNA is TGTGCCAGCAGCTTGGGACAGGTGGTCACCGGGGAGCTGTTTTTT.